These T cell receptor beta chains were read from a single sample in a study of vaccination effects on CD4 cells after COVID-19. No cognate antigen is known for these TCRs. Libraries were prepared by immunoSEQ multiplex PCR; TCRdb keeps only in-frame clonotypes and omits some of them. The table shows 25,000 to 30,000 clones, with 60% to 80% occurring only once. The sample in question was CD4+ T cells from PBMCs cultured with SARS-CoV-2 spike peptides, obtained after COVID-19 vaccination. The origin of the receptors is a human donor who received a COVID-19 vaccine. Some clones in this sample may be carry-over from other donors' samples. The CDR3 runs from the conserved cysteine through the conserved F or W. The D gene is left open where the match is weak. The listing skips clone size in some rows; elsewhere it reads once, few, many or a size class.

D: .
size: .
J: TRBJ1-1
V: TRBV9
CDR3: CASSVVSQMNTEAFF
DNA: TGTGCCAGCAGCGTAGTGAGTCAGATGAACACTGAAGCTTTCTTT

D: .
size: once
J: TRBJ2-2
V: TRBV24-1
CDR3: CATSDLKGRDTNTGELFF
DNA: TGTGCCACCAGTGATTTGAAAGGTCGGGACACCAACACCGGGGAGCTGTTTTTT

D: .
size: .
J: TRBJ1-5
V: TRBV27
CDR3: CASSYRGPASPQHF
DNA: TGTGCCAGCAGCTACCGGGGGCCGGCAAGTCCCCAGCATTTT

D: .
size: once
J: TRBJ2-5
V: TRBV10-3
CDR3: CAISGSSTGETQYF
DNA: TGTGCCATCAGCGGGAGTAGCACGGGGGAGACCCAGTACTTC

D: TRBD1
size: once
J: TRBJ1-6
V: TRBV5-1
CDR3: CASSLYISDRGNSPLHF
DNA: TGCGCCAGCAGCTTATATATATCTGACAGGGGCAACTCACCCCTCCACTTT

D: .
size: few
J: TRBJ1-1
V: TRBV19
CDR3: CASTSPGGRRDTEAFF
DNA: TGTGCCAGTACCTCACCGGGAGGACGGAGGGACACTGAAGCTTTCTTT

D: .
size: .
J: TRBJ2-5
V: TRBV12-5
CDR3: CASGPPKETQYF
DNA: TGTGCTAGTGGCCCTCCGAAAGAGACCCAGTACTTC

D: .
size: .
J: TRBJ1-2
V: TRBV6-6
CDR3: CASSYRNLGGNGYTF
DNA: TGTGCCAGCAGTTACCGGAATTTAGGGGGGAATGGCTACACCTTC

D: .
size: .
J: TRBJ2-3
V: TRBV24-1
CDR3: CATSGGTDTQYF
DNA: TGTGCCACCAGTGGTGGCACAGATACGCAGTATTTT

D: .
size: few
J: TRBJ1-3
V: TRBV28
CDR3: CASVTGRNTIYF
DNA: TGTGCCAGCGTCACAGGGCGAAACACCATATATTTT

D: .
size: .
J: TRBJ2-3
V: TRBV6-5
CDR3: CASSRWAGITDTQYF
DNA: TGTGCCAGCTCGCGGTGGGCGGGGATTACAGATACGCAGTATTTT

D: TRBD1
size: .
J: TRBJ2-5
V: TRBV4-1
CDR3: CASSQDPQKGGRETQYF
DNA: TGCGCCAGCAGCCAAGACCCACAGAAAGGGGGCCGCGAGACCCAGTACTTC

D: .
size: few
J: TRBJ1-6
V: TRBV7-3
CDR3: CASSFGGNSPLHF
DNA: TGTGCCAGCAGCTTCGGAGGAAATTCACCCCTCCACTTT

D: TRBD2
size: .
J: TRBJ2-3
V: TRBV4-3
CDR3: CASSYGGGNTDTQYF
DNA: TGCGCCAGCAGCTACGGGGGGGGTAACACAGATACGCAGTATTTT

D: .
size: .
J: TRBJ1-1
V: TRBV3-1/TRBV3-2
CDR3: CASSRTGLNEAFF
DNA: TGTGCCAGCAGCCGAACAGGGCTGAATGAAGCTTTCTTT

D: .
size: .
J: TRBJ2-3
V: TRBV6-5
CDR3: CASSYSPGASTDTQYF
DNA: TGTGCCAGCAGTTACTCCCCCGGGGCTAGCACAGATACGCAGTATTTT

D: TRBD1
size: .
J: TRBJ1-1
V: TRBV10-3
CDR3: CAISERGTGNTEAFF
DNA: TGTGCCATCAGTGAGAGGGGGACAGGGAACACTGAAGCTTTCTTT

D: .
size: .
J: TRBJ2-3
V: TRBV27
CDR3: CASTDRTDTQYF
DNA: TGTGCCAGCACCGACCGGACAGATACGCAGTATTTT

D: .
size: .
J: TRBJ1-1
V: TRBV7-2
CDR3: CASSLARGGMHTEAFF
DNA: TGTGCCAGCAGCTTAGCGCGCGGGGGGATGCACACTGAAGCTTTCTTT

D: .
size: .
J: TRBJ1-3
V: TRBV12-3/TRBV12-4
CDR3: CASSSGATIYF
DNA: TGTGCCAGCAGTTCAGGGGCCACCATATATTTT

D: .
size: once
J: TRBJ2-5
V: TRBV3-1/TRBV3-2
CDR3: CASSQDFTGETQYF
DNA: TGTGCCAGCAGCCAAGATTTCACGGGGGAGACCCAGTACTTC

D: .
size: .
J: TRBJ1-5
V: TRBV4-1
CDR3: CASSQGVGQPQHF
DNA: TGCGCCAGCAGCCAAGGCGTGGGTCAGCCCCAGCATTTT

D: .
size: .
J: TRBJ1-4
V: TRBV5-1
CDR3: CASSLGAGDFTNEKLFF
DNA: TGCGCCAGCAGCTTGGGAGCAGGGGACTTCACTAATGAAAAACTGTTTTTT

D: TRBD1
size: .
J: TRBJ2-3
V: TRBV5-1
CDR3: CASSTGQYTDTQYF
DNA: TGCGCCAGCAGCACGGGACAGTACACAGATACGCAGTATTTT

D: .
size: .
J: TRBJ1-5
V: TRBV2
CDR3: CASSELVGNQPQHF
DNA: TGTGCCAGCAGTGAACTGGTCGGTAATCAGCCCCAGCATTTT

D: .
size: .
J: TRBJ2-5
V: TRBV7-9
CDR3: CASTRSTGTQETQYF
DNA: TGTGCCAGCACCCGATCAACAGGGACTCAAGAGACCCAGTACTTC

D: TRBD1
size: .
J: TRBJ2-3
V: TRBV7-2
CDR3: CASSTQQGSQPDTQYF
DNA: TGTGCCAGCAGCACCCAACAGGGGTCTCAACCAGATACGCAGTATTTT

D: .
size: .
J: TRBJ1-2
V: TRBV6-5
CDR3: CASSYSAVNYGYTF
DNA: TGTGCCAGCAGTTACTCTGCCGTTAACTATGGCTACACCTTC

D: TRBD1
size: few
J: TRBJ1-6
V: TRBV12-3/TRBV12-4
CDR3: CASRTGTAPLHF
DNA: TGTGCCAGCAGGACAGGGACGGCACCCCTCCACTTT

D: .
size: .
J: TRBJ1-1
V: TRBV7-7
CDR3: CASSSSQNTEAFF
DNA: TGTGCCAGCAGCTCGTCTCAGAACACTGAAGCTTTCTTT

D: .
size: .
J: TRBJ2-5
V: TRBV6-5
CDR3: CASRFGQPPETQYF
DNA: TGTGCCAGCAGATTCGGACAGCCACCGGAGACCCAGTACTTC

D: .
size: .
J: TRBJ2-6
V: TRBV5-4
CDR3: CASSLPSSGANVLTF
DNA: TGTGCCAGCAGCCTACCCAGCTCTGGGGCCAACGTCCTGACTTTC

D: .
size: .
J: TRBJ2-3
V: TRBV24-1
CDR3: CATSDPQTDTQYF
DNA: TGTGCCACCAGTGATCCCCAAACAGATACGCAGTATTTT

D: TRBD1
size: .
J: TRBJ2-3
V: TRBV6-4
CDR3: CASSLQGAPTDTQYF
DNA: TGTGCCAGCAGTCTACAGGGGGCCCCCACAGATACGCAGTATTTT

D: TRBD1
size: .
J: TRBJ1-5
V: TRBV2
CDR3: CASSSDRSNQPQHF
DNA: TGTGCCAGCAGTTCGGACAGGAGCAATCAGCCCCAGCATTTT

D: .
size: .
J: TRBJ1-1
V: TRBV7-9
CDR3: CASSTTGFGAFF
DNA: TGTGCCAGCAGCACAACCGGGTTTGGAGCTTTCTTT

D: TRBD2
size: .
J: TRBJ2-5
V: TRBV4-1
CDR3: CASSQGSSGGRETQYF
DNA: TGCGCCAGCAGCCAAGGGTCAAGCGGGGGCAGGGAGACCCAGTACTTC

D: .
size: .
J: TRBJ1-1
V: TRBV5-1
CDR3: CASSLAGKNTEAFF
DNA: TGCGCCAGCAGCTTGGCAGGGAAGAACACTGAAGCTTTCTTT

D: .
size: medium-sized
J: TRBJ1-5
V: TRBV30
CDR3: CAWSVGLGQPQHF
DNA: TGTGCCTGGAGTGTAGGGTTGGGTCAGCCCCAGCATTTT

D: .
size: .
J: TRBJ1-1
V: TRBV6-6
CDR3: CASSYSGVNTEAFF
DNA: TGTGCCAGCAGTTACTCAGGGGTGAACACTGAAGCTTTCTTT

D: .
size: .
J: TRBJ1-4
V: TRBV4-1
CDR3: CASSQAGSATNEKLFF
DNA: TGCGCCAGCAGCCAAGCAGGTTCTGCAACTAATGAAAAACTGTTTTTT

D: .
size: few
J: TRBJ2-5
V: TRBV5-4
CDR3: CASSPIDRQETQYF
DNA: TGTGCCAGCAGCCCGATCGACAGGCAAGAGACCCAGTACTTC

D: .
size: .
J: TRBJ1-1
V: TRBV18
CDR3: CASSSGLNTEAFF
DNA: TGTGCCAGCTCAAGCGGACTGAACACTGAAGCTTTCTTT

D: .
size: .
J: TRBJ2-3
V: TRBV6-5
CDR3: CASSSRGAEDTQYF
DNA: TGTGCCAGCAGTTCCCGCGGGGCAGAAGATACGCAGTATTTT

D: TRBD1
size: .
J: TRBJ2-2
V: TRBV2
CDR3: CASRLSTGGSGELFF
DNA: TGTGCCAGCAGACTCTCGACAGGGGGGTCCGGGGAGCTGTTTTTT

D: .
size: .
J: TRBJ1-2
V: TRBV29-1
CDR3: CSVDMNIVGGYTF
DNA: TGCAGCGTTGATATGAATATCGTCGGCGGCTACACCTTC